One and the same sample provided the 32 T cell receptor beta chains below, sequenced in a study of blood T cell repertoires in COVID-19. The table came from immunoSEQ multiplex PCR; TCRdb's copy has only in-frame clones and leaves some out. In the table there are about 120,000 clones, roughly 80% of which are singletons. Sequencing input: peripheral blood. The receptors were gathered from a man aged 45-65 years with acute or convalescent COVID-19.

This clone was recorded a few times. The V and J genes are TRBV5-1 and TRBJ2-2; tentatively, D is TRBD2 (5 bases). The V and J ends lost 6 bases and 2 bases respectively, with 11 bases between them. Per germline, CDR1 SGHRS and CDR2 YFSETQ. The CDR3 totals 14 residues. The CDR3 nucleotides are TGCGCCAGCAATGAGGGTTTAAACACCGGGGAGCTGTTTTTT. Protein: CASNEGLNTGELFF.

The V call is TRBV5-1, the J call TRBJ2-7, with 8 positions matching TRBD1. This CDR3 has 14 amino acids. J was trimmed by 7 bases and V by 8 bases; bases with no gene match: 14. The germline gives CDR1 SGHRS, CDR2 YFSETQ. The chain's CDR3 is CASQAWQGAGEQYF. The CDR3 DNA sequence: TGCGCCAGTCAAGCTTGGCAGGGGGCCGGGGAGCAGTACTTC.

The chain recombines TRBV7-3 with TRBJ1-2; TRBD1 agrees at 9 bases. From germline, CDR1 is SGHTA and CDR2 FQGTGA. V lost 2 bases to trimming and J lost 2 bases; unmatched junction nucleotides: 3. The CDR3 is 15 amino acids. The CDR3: CASSLGGQGNYGYTF. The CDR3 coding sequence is TGTGCCAGCAGCTTAGGCGGACAGGGGAACTATGGCTACACCTTC.

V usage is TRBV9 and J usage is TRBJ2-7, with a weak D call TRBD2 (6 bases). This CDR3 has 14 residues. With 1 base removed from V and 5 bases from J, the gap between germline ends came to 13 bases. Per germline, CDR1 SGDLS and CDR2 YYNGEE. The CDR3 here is CASSVRWEANEQYF. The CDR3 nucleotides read TGTGCCAGCAGCGTACGATGGGAGGCCAACGAGCAGTACTTC.

In DNA, the CDR3 is TGTGCCAGCAGCTCCCTCGGGACTCAAGAGACCCAGTACTTC. Protein: CASSSLGTQETQYF. The V call is TRBV5-6, the J call TRBJ2-5; tentatively, D is TRBD2 (6 bases). The CDR3 covers 14 residues. Germline V gives CDR1 SGHDT, CDR2 YYEEEE. Trimming took 3 bases from V and 2 from J, leaving 11 bases between them.

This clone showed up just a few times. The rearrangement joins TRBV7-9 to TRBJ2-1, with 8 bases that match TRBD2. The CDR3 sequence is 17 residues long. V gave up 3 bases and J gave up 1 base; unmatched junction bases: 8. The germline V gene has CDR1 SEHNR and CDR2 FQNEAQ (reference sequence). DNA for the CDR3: TGTGCCAGCAGCTTTTCCGGGGGGGCCGGTTCCTACAATGAGCAGTTCTTC. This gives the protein CASSFSGGAGSYNEQFF.

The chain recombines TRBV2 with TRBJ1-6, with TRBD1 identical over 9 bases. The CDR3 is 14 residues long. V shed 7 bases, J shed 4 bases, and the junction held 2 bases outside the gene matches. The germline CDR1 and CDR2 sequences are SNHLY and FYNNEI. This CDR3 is CASKGTGYNSPLHF. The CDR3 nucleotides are TGTGCCAGCAAGGGGACAGGGTATAATTCACCCCTCCACTTT.

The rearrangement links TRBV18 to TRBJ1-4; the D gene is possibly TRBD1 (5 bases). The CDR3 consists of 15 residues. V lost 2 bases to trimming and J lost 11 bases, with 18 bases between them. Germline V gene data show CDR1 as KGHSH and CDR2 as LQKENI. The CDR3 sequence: CASSPFPPPGEKLFF. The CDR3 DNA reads TGTGCCAGCTCACCATTTCCCCCCCCGGGGGAGAAACTGTTTTTT.

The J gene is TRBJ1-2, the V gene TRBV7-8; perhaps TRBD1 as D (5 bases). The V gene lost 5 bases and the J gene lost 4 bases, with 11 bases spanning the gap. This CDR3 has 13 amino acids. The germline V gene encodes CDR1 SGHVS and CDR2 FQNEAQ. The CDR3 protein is CASSPGPGYGYTF. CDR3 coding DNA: TGTGCCAGCAGCCCAGGGCCGGGCTATGGCTACACCTTC.

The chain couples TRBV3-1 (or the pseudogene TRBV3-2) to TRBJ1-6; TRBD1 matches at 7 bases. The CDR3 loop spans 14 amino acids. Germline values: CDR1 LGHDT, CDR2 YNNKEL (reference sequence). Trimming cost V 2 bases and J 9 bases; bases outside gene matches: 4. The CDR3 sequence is CASSQTDRASPLHF. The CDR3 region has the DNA TGTGCCAGCAGCCAAACAGACAGGGCTTCACCCCTCCACTTT.

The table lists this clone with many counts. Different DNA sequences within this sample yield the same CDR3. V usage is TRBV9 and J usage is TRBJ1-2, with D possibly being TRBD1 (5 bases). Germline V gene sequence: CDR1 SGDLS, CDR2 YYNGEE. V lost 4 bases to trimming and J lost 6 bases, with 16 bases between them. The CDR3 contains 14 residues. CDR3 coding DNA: TGTGCCAGCAGCCCCGCTGCAGGGTTGCATGGCTACACCTTC. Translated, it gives CASSPAAGLHGYTF.

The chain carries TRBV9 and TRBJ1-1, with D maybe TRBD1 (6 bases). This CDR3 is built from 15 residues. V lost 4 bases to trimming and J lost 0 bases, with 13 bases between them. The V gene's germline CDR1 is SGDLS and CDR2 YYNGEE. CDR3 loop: CASSPVGTMNTEAFF. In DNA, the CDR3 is TGTGCCAGCAGCCCCGTTGGGACAATGAACACTGAAGCTTTCTTT.

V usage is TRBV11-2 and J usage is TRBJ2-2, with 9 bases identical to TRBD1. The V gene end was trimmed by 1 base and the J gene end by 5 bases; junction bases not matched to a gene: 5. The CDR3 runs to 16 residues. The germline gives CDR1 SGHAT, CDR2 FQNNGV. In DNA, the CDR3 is TGTGCCAGCAGCTTAGGGGACAGGGTGGAGACCGGGGAGCTGTTTTTT. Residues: CASSLGDRVETGELFF. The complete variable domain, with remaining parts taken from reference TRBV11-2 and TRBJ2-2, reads EAGVAQSPRYKIIEKRQSVAFWCNPISGHATLYWYQQILGQGPKLLIQFQNNGVVDDSQLPKDRFSAERLKGVDSTLKIQPAKLEDSAVYLCASSLGDRVETGELFFGEGSRLTVL.

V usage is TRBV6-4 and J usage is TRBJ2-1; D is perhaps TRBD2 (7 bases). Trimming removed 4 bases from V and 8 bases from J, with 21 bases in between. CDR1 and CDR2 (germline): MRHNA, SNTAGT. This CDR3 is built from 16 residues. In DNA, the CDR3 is TGTGCCAGCAGTGCACTTGCAGGGGAGGGATCCCATGAGCAGTTCTTC. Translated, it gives CASSALAGEGSHEQFF.

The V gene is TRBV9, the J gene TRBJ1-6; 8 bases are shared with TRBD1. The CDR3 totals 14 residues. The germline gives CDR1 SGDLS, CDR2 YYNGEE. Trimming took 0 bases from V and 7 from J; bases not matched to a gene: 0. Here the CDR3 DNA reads TGTGCCAGCAGCGTAGGACAGGGGAATTCACCCCTCCACTTT. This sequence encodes CASSVGQGNSPLHF.

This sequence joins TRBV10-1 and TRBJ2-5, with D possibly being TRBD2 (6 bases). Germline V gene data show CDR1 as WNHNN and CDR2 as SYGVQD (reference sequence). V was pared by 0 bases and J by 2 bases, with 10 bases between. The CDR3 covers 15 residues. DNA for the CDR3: TGCGCCAGCAGTGAGTCGATGGGGGGACAAGAGACCCAGTACTTC. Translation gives CASSESMGGQETQYF.

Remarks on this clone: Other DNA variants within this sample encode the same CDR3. In DNA form, the CDR3 reads TGTGCCAGCAGCCCGGGGGGACCCTACGAGCAGTACTTC. This sequence encodes CASSPGGPYEQYF. This chain links TRBV5-5 with TRBJ2-7, with 7 bases lining up with TRBD2. With 4 bases clipped from V and 2 bases from J, the junction kept 3 bases outside the gene matches. The CDR3 extends over 13 amino acids. The germline V gene has CDR1 SGHKS and CDR2 YYEKEE (reference sequence).

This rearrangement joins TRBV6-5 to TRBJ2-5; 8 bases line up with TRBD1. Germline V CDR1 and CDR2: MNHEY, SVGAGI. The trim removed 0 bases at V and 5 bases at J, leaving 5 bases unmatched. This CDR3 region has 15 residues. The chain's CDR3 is CASSYSGQGPETQYF. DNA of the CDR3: TGTGCCAGCAGTTACTCTGGACAGGGTCCGGAGACCCAGTACTTC.

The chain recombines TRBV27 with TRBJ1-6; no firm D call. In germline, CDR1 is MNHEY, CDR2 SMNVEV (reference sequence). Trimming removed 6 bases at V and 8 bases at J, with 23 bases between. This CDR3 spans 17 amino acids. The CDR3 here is CASRTTSLRVLDSPLHF. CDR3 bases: TGTGCCAGCAGGACTACCAGCCTGCGGGTTTTGGATTCACCCCTCCACTTT.

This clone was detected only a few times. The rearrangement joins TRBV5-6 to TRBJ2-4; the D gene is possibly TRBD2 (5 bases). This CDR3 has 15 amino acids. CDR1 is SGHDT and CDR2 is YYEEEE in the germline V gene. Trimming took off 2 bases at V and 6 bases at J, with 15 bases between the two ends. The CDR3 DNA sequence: TGTGCCAGCAGCTTCCTAGCCCTGGGTGGAAACATTCAGTACTTC. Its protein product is CASSFLALGGNIQYF.

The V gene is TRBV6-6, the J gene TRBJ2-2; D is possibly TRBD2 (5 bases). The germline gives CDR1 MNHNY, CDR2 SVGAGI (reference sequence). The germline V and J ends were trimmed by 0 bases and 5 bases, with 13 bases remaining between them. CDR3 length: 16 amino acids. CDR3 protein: CASSYSRAFGTGELFF. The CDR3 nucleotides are TGTGCCAGCAGTTACTCGAGGGCCTTTGGGACCGGGGAGCTGTTTTTT.

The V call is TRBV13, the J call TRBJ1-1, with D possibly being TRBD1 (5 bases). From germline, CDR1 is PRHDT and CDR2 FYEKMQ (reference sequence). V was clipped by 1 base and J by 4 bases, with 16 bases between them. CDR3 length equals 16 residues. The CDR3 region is CASSLAGRGKGTEAFF. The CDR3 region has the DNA TGTGCCAGCAGCTTAGCAGGGAGGGGAAAGGGCACTGAAGCTTTCTTT.

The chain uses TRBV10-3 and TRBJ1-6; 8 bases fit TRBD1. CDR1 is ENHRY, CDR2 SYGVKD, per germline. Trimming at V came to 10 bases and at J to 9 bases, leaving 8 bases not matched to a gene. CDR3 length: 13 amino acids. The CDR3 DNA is TGTGCCACACAGGGGGTGCTAGGTTCACCCCTCCACTTT. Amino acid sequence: CATQGVLGSPLHF.

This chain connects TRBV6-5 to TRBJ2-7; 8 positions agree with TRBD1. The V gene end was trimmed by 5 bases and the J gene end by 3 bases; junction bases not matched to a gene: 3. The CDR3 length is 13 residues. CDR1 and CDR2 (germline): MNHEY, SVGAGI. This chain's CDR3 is CASSQTGVYEQYF. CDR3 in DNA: TGTGCCAGCAGTCAGACAGGGGTCTACGAGCAGTACTTC.

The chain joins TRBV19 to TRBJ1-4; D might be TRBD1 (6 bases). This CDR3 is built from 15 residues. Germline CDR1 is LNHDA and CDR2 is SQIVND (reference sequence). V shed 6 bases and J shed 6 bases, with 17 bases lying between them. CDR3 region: CASSTPGGADEKLFF. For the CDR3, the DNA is TGTGCCAGTAGCACTCCGGGGGGCGCAGATGAAAAACTGTTTTTT.

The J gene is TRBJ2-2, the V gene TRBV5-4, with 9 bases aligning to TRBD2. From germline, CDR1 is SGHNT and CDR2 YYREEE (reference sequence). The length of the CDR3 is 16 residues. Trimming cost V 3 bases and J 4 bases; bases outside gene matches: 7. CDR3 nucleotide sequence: TGTGCCAGCAGCTCATATAGCGGGGGTCCCACCGGGGAGCTGTTTTTT. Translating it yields CASSSYSGGPTGELFF.

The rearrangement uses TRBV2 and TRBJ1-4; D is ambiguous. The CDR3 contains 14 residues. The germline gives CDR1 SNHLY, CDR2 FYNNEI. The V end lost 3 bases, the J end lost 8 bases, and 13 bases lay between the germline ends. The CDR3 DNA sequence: TGTGCCAGCAGTGATTTGGCAGTGCCGGAAAAACTGTTTTTT. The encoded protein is CASSDLAVPEKLFF.

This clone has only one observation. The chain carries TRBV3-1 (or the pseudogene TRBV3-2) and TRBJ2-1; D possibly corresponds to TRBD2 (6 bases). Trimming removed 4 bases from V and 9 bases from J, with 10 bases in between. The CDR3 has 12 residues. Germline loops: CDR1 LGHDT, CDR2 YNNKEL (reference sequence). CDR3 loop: CASSLQAGEQFF. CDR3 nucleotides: TGTGCCAGCAGCCTCCAAGCGGGTGAGCAGTTCTTC.

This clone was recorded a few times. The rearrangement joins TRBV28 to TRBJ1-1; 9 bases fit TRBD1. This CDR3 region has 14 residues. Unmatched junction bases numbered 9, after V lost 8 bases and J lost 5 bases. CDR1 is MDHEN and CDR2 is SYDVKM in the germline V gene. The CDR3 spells CASDEQGAGTEAFF. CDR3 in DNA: TGTGCCAGCGACGAACAGGGGGCTGGTACTGAAGCTTTCTTT.

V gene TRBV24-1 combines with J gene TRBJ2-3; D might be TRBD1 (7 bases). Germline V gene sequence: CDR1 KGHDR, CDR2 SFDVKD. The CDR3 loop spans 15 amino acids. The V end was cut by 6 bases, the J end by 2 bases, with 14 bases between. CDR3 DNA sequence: TGTGCCACCAGTCCAGGGGGACTGTCCACAGATACGCAGTATTTT. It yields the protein CATSPGGLSTDTQYF.

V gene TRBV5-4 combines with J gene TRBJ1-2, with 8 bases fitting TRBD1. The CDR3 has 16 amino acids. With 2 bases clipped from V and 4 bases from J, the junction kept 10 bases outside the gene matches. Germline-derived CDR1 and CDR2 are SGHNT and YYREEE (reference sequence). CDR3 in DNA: TGTGCCAGCAGCTTAACCCCGGGACAGGTGATCTATGGCTACACCTTC. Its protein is CASSLTPGQVIYGYTF.

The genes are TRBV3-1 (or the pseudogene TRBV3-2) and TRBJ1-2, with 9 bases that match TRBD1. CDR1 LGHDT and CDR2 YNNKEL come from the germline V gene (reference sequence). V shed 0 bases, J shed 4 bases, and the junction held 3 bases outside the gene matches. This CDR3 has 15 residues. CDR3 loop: CASSQEGTGIYGYTF. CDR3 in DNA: TGTGCCAGCAGCCAAGAGGGGACAGGGATCTATGGCTACACCTTC.